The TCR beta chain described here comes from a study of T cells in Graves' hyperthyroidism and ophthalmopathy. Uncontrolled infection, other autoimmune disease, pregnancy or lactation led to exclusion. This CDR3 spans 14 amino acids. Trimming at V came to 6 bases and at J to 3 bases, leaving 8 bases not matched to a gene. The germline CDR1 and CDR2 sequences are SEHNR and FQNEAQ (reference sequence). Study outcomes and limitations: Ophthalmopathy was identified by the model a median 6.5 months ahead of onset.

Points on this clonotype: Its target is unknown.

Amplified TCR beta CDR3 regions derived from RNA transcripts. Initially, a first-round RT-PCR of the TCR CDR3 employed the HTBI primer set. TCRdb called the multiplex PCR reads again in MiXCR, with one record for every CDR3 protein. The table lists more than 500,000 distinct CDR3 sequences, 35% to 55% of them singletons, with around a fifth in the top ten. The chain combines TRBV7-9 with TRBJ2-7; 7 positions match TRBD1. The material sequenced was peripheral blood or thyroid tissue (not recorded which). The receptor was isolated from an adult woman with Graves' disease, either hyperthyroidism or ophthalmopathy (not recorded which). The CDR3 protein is CASSPDRAGYEQYF. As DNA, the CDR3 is TGTGCCAGCAGTCCTGACAGGGCAGGCTACGAGCAGTACTTC.